One T cell receptor (beta chain) is described in this entry. Its antigen is not identified. This entry comes from a study of T cell repertoires in cytomegalovirus infection. Study-wide background: An indication of both CMV infection and matching HLA type came from public TCR beta signatures.

TCRdb processed the reads anew with MiXCR; each CDR3 protein has one entry. The top ten hold 15% to 20% of the sample, which has about 230,000 distinct CDR3 sequences, roughly 22% seen once. Study results and caveats: HLA-C-restricted CMV-specific TCR beta clonotypes prevailed in the ex vivo response. Totalled public TCR beta family frequency picked out people who carried CMV plus the relevant HLA.

The sample consisted of CD8+ T cells from PBMCs. This receptor was identified in a human donor in good health (CMV status not recorded). Some clones in this sample may be carry-over from other donors' samples.

The CDR3 protein is CASRAGESSYNEQFF. CDR3 bases: TGTGCCAGCAGGGCAGGCGAGAGCTCCTACAATGAGCAGTTCTTC. The chain combines TRBV6-1 with TRBJ2-1; D is uncertain. The V and J ends lost 6 bases and 0 bases respectively, with 12 bases between them. CDR1 is MNHNS, CDR2 SASEGT, per germline. This CDR3 is built from 15 residues.